The 15 T cell receptor beta chains presented below share a single source sample, sequenced in a study of blood T cell repertoires in COVID-19. The assay was immunoSEQ multiplex PCR, and TCRdb's table has in-frame clones only and misses some. The sample carries approximately 280,000 clones, approximately 78% recorded once. The sequenced sample consisted of PBMCs or T cells enriched from blood (not recorded which). These receptors originate from a man in his forties who had been exposed to COVID-19.

The genes are TRBV29-1 and TRBJ2-1, with a weak D call TRBD1 (5 bases). Germline V gives CDR1 SQVTM, CDR2 ANQGSEA. The CDR3 length is 14 residues. Trimming took off 1 base at V and 6 bases at J, with 13 bases between the two ends. The CDR3 DNA follows: TGCAGCGTTGAAGGTTCTGGCAGGGTCAATGAGCAGTTCTTC. This encodes CSVEGSGRVNEQFF.

This rearrangement joins TRBV5-1 to TRBJ2-7; 7 bases match TRBD1. J gave up 2 bases and V 3 bases, and 2 bases lay outside the gene matches. Germline CDR1 is SGHRS and CDR2 is YFSETQ. The CDR3 covers 13 residues. This CDR3 reads CASSSQGTYEQYF. The DNA for the CDR3 is TGCGCCAGCAGCTCACAGGGGACCTACGAGCAGTACTTC.

The chain has TRBV3-1 (or the pseudogene TRBV3-2) and TRBJ2-1; D is perhaps TRBD2 (6 bases). Per germline, CDR1 LGHDT and CDR2 YNNKEL (reference sequence). The V and J ends lost 0 bases and 5 bases respectively, with 11 bases between them. CDR3 length: 15 residues. Written as DNA, the CDR3 is TGTGCCAGCAGCCAAGATCAACTAGCCCACAATGAGCAGTTCTTC. Its translation is CASSQDQLAHNEQFF.

This rearrangement joins TRBV18 to TRBJ2-2, with 8 positions matching TRBD2. The junction had 13 bases not matched to a gene; V was cut back by 6 bases and J by 10 bases. Per germline, CDR1 KGHSH and CDR2 LQKENI. This CDR3 comprises 15 residues. This CDR3 reads CASSQLADYQSELFF. The CDR3 DNA is TGTGCCAGCTCCCAACTAGCGGACTATCAATCGGAGCTGTTTTTT.

The chain uses TRBV24-1 and TRBJ1-2; TRBD1 might be the D (5 bases). The V gene lost 4 bases and the J gene lost 6 bases, with 11 bases spanning the gap. CDR1 is KGHDR, CDR2 SFDVKD, per germline. CDR3 length: 13 residues. DNA of the CDR3: TGTGCCACCAGTGACACCCTGGGGCATGGCTACACCTTC. It specifies CATSDTLGHGYTF.

The V gene is TRBV3-1 (or the pseudogene TRBV3-2), the J gene TRBJ2-7; 8 bases align to TRBD2. V trimming: 7 bases; J trimming: 4 bases; junction bases outside the gene matches: 9. Germline V CDR1 and CDR2: LGHDT, YNNKEL (reference sequence). CDR3 size: 14 residues. CDR3 sequence reads: CASMLSGSRYEQYF. The CDR3 coding sequence is TGTGCCAGCATGTTAAGCGGGAGTAGGTACGAGCAGTACTTC.

V is TRBV18 and J is TRBJ2-5; tentative D call: TRBD2 (5 bases). Trimming took 4 bases from V and 5 from J, leaving 14 bases between them. CDR3 size: 14 residues. Germline assignment: CDR1 KGHSH and CDR2 LQKENI. CDR3 region: CASSLSSGGETQYF. CDR3 DNA: TGTGCCAGCTCACTATCGTCGGGCGGGGAGACCCAGTACTTC.

The chain has TRBV10-3 and TRBJ1-2; TRBD1 might be the D (6 bases). CDR1 and CDR2 from the germline V gene are ENHRY and SYGVKD. Trimming left V 2 bases short and J 8 bases short, with 12 bases between. The CDR3 runs 13 residues. The CDR3 region has the DNA TGTGCCATCAGTGAGCCCCTCCAGGGGGGCTACACCTTC. Translating gives CAISEPLQGGYTF.

The chain joins TRBV7-2 to TRBJ2-7; 15 nucleotides match TRBD2. CDR3 length equals 18 residues. Per the germline V gene, CDR1 is SGHTA and CDR2 is FQGNSA. With 5 bases clipped from V and 3 bases from J, the junction kept 11 bases outside the gene matches. The DNA of the CDR3 is TGTGCCAGCAGCCTCGGACTAGCGGGAGGGGGGGCCTACTACGAGCAGTACTTC. Protein product: CASSLGLAGGGAYYEQYF.

In its sample, this clone was seen a few times. J is TRBJ2-1 and V is TRBV27, with TRBD2 matching over 9 bases. Per germline, CDR1 MNHEY and CDR2 SMNVEV (reference sequence). The CDR3 covers 14 residues. The ends lost 7 bases at V and 5 bases at J; junction bases unmatched: 6. In DNA, the CDR3 is TGTGCCAGCAAGCGGGCGGGAGGGCACAATGAGCAGTTCTTC. Amino acid sequence: CASKRAGGHNEQFF.

This clone occurred once. The chain employs TRBV6-1 and TRBJ1-2; D is unclear. Trimming cost V 2 bases and J 4 bases, with 11 bases left between them. Germline V gene lookup returns CDR1 MNHNS and CDR2 SASEGT. This CDR3 region has 14 residues. The CDR3 bases are TGTGCCAGCAGTGAAAGCGGGGAAGCCTATGGCTACACCTTC. This gives the protein CASSESGEAYGYTF.

This clone was seen once. The chain recombines TRBV14 with TRBJ2-1, with D possibly TRBD2 on 6 matching bases. Germline V gene data show CDR1 as SGHDN and CDR2 as FVKESK. This CDR3 has 18 residues. Trimming removed 0 bases from V and 8 bases from J, with 23 bases in between. CDR3 nucleotides: TGTGCCAGCAGCCAAGATACTATAGCGGTCACCTCGGGGGATGAGCAGTTCTTC. Translated: CASSQDTIAVTSGDEQFF. The full variable domain, with the rest looked up from reference TRBV14 and TRBJ2-1, is EAGVTQFPSHSVIEKGQTVTLRCDPISGHDNLYWYRRVMGKEIKFLLHFVKESKQDESGMPNNRFLAERTGGTYSTLKVQPAELEDSGVYFCASSQDTIAVTSGDEQFFGPGTRLTVL.

This sequence joins TRBV11-2 and TRBJ1-1; D gene ambiguous. This CDR3 region has 12 residues. V lost 7 bases to trimming and J lost 0 bases, with 6 bases between them. Per germline, CDR1 SGHAT and CDR2 FQNNGV. The CDR3 is CASTGVNTEAFF. CDR3 nucleotide sequence: TGTGCCAGCACAGGCGTGAACACTGAAGCTTTCTTT.

The rearrangement links TRBV6-5 to TRBJ2-2, with TRBD2 matching over 10 bases. J was trimmed by 7 bases and V by 5 bases; bases with no gene match: 7. Germline loops: CDR1 MNHEY, CDR2 SVGAGI. The CDR3 is 15 amino acids. The CDR3 coding sequence is TGTGCCAGCAGTCCCGGGACTAGCGTGGACGGGGAGCTGTTTTTT. Translated: CASSPGTSVDGELFF.

As concerns this clone: At one boundary the junction diverges from the germline segment, which might be a read error. J is TRBJ2-1 and V is TRBV7-7; D gene uncertain. CDR3 length equals 14 residues. CDR1 is SSHAT and CDR2 is FNYEAQ in the germline V gene (reference sequence). As DNA, the CDR3 is TGTGCTAGCAGCTTAGGCCCGGGTTTTATGGAGCAGTTCTTC. Its translation: CASSLGPGFMEQFF. Looking up the rest from reference TRBV7-7 and TRBJ2-1 gives the full variable domain: GAGVSQSPRYKVTKRGQDVTLRCDPISSHATLYWYQQALGQGPEFLTYFNYEAQPDKSGLPSDRFSAERPEGSISTLTIQRTEQRDSAMYRCASSLGPGFMEQFFGPGTRLTVL.